The 12 T cell receptor beta chains given below trace back to one sample, sequenced in a study of T cell clonality in common variable immunodeficiency. Study results and limitations: Reportedly, TCR beta sequences from common variable immunodeficiency showed fewer deletions and N-nucleotide insertions.

No antigen is known for these receptors. Sequenced by immunoSEQ multiplex PCR; TCRdb stores in-frame clones only, minus some. The sample shows about 23,000 clones, none of them appearing just once. The sample was peripheral blood mononuclear cells. These receptors all stem from a human donor with common variable immunodeficiency.

This clone was observed a handful of times. Sequencing ends 3 residues short of the CDR3 end; the germline J gene provides the rest. The V call is TRBV18, the J call TRBJ2-2; 11 bases fit TRBD2. CDR1 KGHSH and CDR2 LQKENI come from the germline V gene. This CDR3 has 17 amino acids. J gave up 4 bases and V 3 bases, and 7 bases lay outside the gene matches. The CDR3: CASSPTPSGRSTGELFF. The CDR3 DNA, read in part, is TGTGCCAGCTCACCGACCCCTAGCGGGAGGTCCACCGGGGAG. Full variable domain (remainder filled in from reference TRBV18 and TRBJ2-2): NAGVMQNPRHLVRRRGQEARLRCSPMKGHSHVYWYRQLPEEGLKFMVYLQKENIIDESGMPKERFSAEFPKEGPSILRIQQVVRGDSAAYFCASSPTPSGRSTGELFFGEGSRLTVL.

This clone appeared a few times. Sequencing ends 3 residues short of the CDR3 end; the germline J gene provides the rest. V usage is TRBV30 and J usage is TRBJ1-4, with a tentative D call TRBD1 (6 bases). CDR3 size: 14 residues. Germline V gene data show CDR1 as GTSNPN and CDR2 as SVGIG (reference sequence). Trimming left V 6 bases short and J 4 bases short, with 15 bases between. CDR3 protein: CACHPGTNNEKLFF. CDR3 bases read: TGTGCCTGTCATCCCGGGACAAATAATGAAAAA.

As to this clone: The sequenced fragment ends 3 residues before the CDR3 boundary, so the rest is inferred from the germline J gene. V usage is TRBV2 and J usage is TRBJ2-7; maybe TRBD2 (5 bases). The V end lost 4 bases, the J end lost 6 bases, and 10 bases lay between the germline ends. Germline V gene data show CDR1 as SNHLY and CDR2 as FYNNEI. The CDR3 is 12 residues long. The part of the CDR3 DNA that was read is TGTGCCAGCAGTGGTTCAGGAGGCGAG. Protein: CASSGSGGE. The entire CDR3 protein is CASSGSGGEQYF.

The table lists this clone with a few counts. The read terminates 3 residues ahead of where the CDR3 ends, so the germline J gene completes it. The V call is TRBV2, the J call TRBJ2-7, with TRBD1 matching over 9 bases. The junction had 13 bases not matched to a gene; V was cut back by 4 bases and J by 6 bases. The CDR3 length is 16 residues. CDR1 and CDR2 from the germline V gene are SNHLY and FYNNEI. The CDR3 bases that were read are TGTGCCAGCAGTGGAGGGACAGGGTGGTATACGGTCGAG. Translated: CASSGGTGWYTVE. The complete CDR3 protein is CASSGGTGWYTVEQYF.

This clone was seen at least ten times. The read ends 3 residues early relative to the CDR3; the germline J gene fills the gap. The V and J genes are TRBV5-1 and TRBJ2-7, with D possibly TRBD1 on 6 matching bases. Trimming removed 4 bases from V and 1 base from J, with 12 bases in between. This CDR3 is built from 14 residues. The germline gives CDR1 SGHRS, CDR2 YFSETQ. CDR3 bases read: TGCGCCAGCAGCATCCGGGACACATCCTACGAG. This sequence encodes CASSIRDTSYE. The complete CDR3 protein is CASSIRDTSYEQYF.

Ten or more counts support this clone. Read sequence stops 3 residues before the CDR3 end, and the germline J gene provides the missing end. This chain connects TRBV2 to TRBJ2-3; 8 bases agree with TRBD2. Germline V gene lookup returns CDR1 SNHLY and CDR2 FYNNEI. Trimming cost V 10 bases and J 2 bases; bases outside gene matches: 8. CDR3 length: 14 amino acids. CDR3 residues: CATFGGAFTDTQYF. Incomplete CDR3 DNA: TGTGCCACCTTCGGGGGGGCGTTCACAGATACG.

Notes on this clone: The read ends 3 residues early relative to the CDR3; the germline J gene fills the gap. The chain links TRBV30 to TRBJ1-2; no clear D. This CDR3 region has 11 residues. CDR1 and CDR2 (germline): GTSNPN, SVGIG (reference sequence). The covered CDR3 bases are TGTGCCTACTACACGGAAGGCGGC. It yields the protein CAYYTEGG. In full, the CDR3 is CAYYTEGGYTF. The whole variable domain, filled in from reference TRBV30 and TRBJ1-2, reads SQTIHQWPATLVQPVGSPLSLECTVEGTSNPNLYWYRQAAGRGLQLLFYSVGIGQISSEVPQNLSASRPQDRQFILSSKKLLLSDSGFYLCAYYTEGGYTFGSGTRLTVV.

In this sample, this clone turned up many times. The CDR3 end lies 3 residues beyond the end of the read and is filled in from the germline J gene. This chain connects TRBV19 to TRBJ1-2, with a weak D call TRBD1 (6 bases). This CDR3 spans 14 amino acids. Trimming cost V 7 bases and J 5 bases, with 17 bases left between them. The V gene's germline CDR1 is LNHDA and CDR2 SQIVND (reference sequence). The part of the CDR3 DNA that was read is TGTGCCAGTACTATCGGACAGCCCGGTTATGGC. Its translation is CASTIGQPGYG. The full CDR3 reads CASTIGQPGYGYTF.

This clone has a count of ten or more. The CDR3 end is not reached by the read, which stops 3 residues before it; the germline J gene fills it in. The rearrangement joins TRBV18 to TRBJ2-6; 11 bases match TRBD1. V dropped 6 bases and J dropped 1; count of bases not matched to a gene: 8. CDR1 and CDR2 from the germline V gene are KGHSH and LQKENI. The CDR3 length is 18 residues. Here the CDR3 reads CASSPIGTGGSGANVLTF. The sequenced CDR3 bases are TGTGCCAGCTCGCCAATCGGGACAGGGGGATCTGGGGCCAACGTC.

This clone was detected ten times or more. Sequencing ends 3 residues short of the CDR3 end; the germline J gene provides the rest. The chain is built from TRBV19 and TRBJ2-6; D is perhaps TRBD2 (5 bases). CDR3 length: 16 amino acids. Germline CDR1 and CDR2: LNHDA and SQIVND (reference sequence). The V end was cut by 4 bases, the J end by 0 bases, with 10 bases between. CDR3 sequence reads: CASSSGSISGANVLTF. Incomplete CDR3 DNA: TGTGCCAGTAGTAGCGGGTCCATCTCTGGGGCCAACGTC.

This clone was picked up a small number of times. This CDR3 reads CAPQGRDYEQYF. The DNA read from the CDR3 is TGTGCCCCTCAGGGGCGGGACTACGAG. The J gene is TRBJ2-7, the V gene TRBV5-3; D is tentatively TRBD1 or TRBD2 (6 bases each). The read terminates 3 residues ahead of where the CDR3 ends, so the germline J gene completes it. TRBV5-3 is known as an ORF, though its function is uncertain. The CDR3 contains 12 residues. The germline V and J ends were trimmed by 10 bases and 3 bases, with 14 bases remaining between them.

This clone turned up a few times. Read coverage stops 3 residues before the CDR3 terminus; the germline J gene supplies the remainder. V and J are TRBV13 and TRBJ2-7; 7 bases fit TRBD1. Looked up from germline, CDR1 is PRHDT and CDR2 is FYEKMQ (reference sequence). The CDR3 sequence is 14 residues long. The junction had 5 bases not matched to a gene; V was cut back by 4 bases and J by 2 bases. The covered CDR3 bases are TGTGCCAGCAGCTACCAACAGGGGACCTACGAG. Translation: CASSYQQGTYE. The entire CDR3 protein is CASSYQQGTYEQYF.